These 9 T cell receptor beta chains originate from one sample sequenced in a study of response to subunit inactivated influenza vaccine. TCRdb re-called the RT-PCR reads through MiXCR, storing one row per CDR3 protein. The sample includes hundreds of thousands of distinct CDR3 sequences, roughly 18% seen only once; the top ten take about 11%. The specimen comprised PBMCs from blood, sampled roughly 5 days after vaccination. The origin of the receptors is a middle-aged man who received an inactivated influenza vaccine.

Ten or more counts support this clonotype. Sequence at one end of the junction differs from germline and may be a read error. This chain joins TRBV7-9 and TRBJ2-3; D unresolved. The germline CDR1 and CDR2 sequences are SEHNR and FQNEAQ (reference sequence). The CDR3 is 12 amino acids. The chain's CDR3 is CASSLVADTQYF. CDR3 bases: TGTGCCAGCAGTTTAGTGGCAGATACGCAGTATTTT.

J is TRBJ2-3 and V is TRBV20-1, with D possibly being TRBD1 (6 bases). The CDR3 extends over 18 amino acids. In germline, CDR1 is DFQATT, CDR2 SNEGSKA (reference sequence). Trimming removed 0 bases from V and 3 bases from J, with 22 bases in between. The CDR3 spells CSARDHISRGAWTDTQYF. CDR3 bases: TGCAGTGCTAGAGATCACATTAGCAGGGGCGCGTGGACAGATACGCAGTATTTT.

This clonotype came up a few times. This chain links TRBV7-9 with TRBJ2-2, with 8 positions matching TRBD2. CDR1 is SEHNR and CDR2 is FQNEAQ in the germline V gene (reference sequence). This CDR3 has 15 residues. V lost 4 bases and J lost 3; bases outside the gene matches: 4. The CDR3 sequence is CASSSTSADTGELFF. CDR3 coding DNA: TGTGCCAGCAGCTCGACTAGCGCGGACACCGGGGAGCTGTTTTTT.

This clonotype appeared many times. The chain recombines TRBV28 with TRBJ1-5; maybe TRBD1 (6 bases). CDR3 length equals 15 residues. The V end was cut by 7 bases, the J end by 6 bases, with 19 bases between. Germline CDR1 is MDHEN and CDR2 is SYDVKM. The CDR3 DNA sequence: TGTGCCAGCATCCCCTTGGGGGGCGCGGGTCAGCCCCAGCATTTT. Encoded protein: CASIPLGGAGQPQHF.

This clonotype has just a few counts. J is TRBJ2-5 and V is TRBV28; D is uncertain. CDR3 length: 14 residues. Per the germline V gene, CDR1 is MDHEN and CDR2 is SYDVKM. V lost 6 bases to trimming and J lost 2 bases, with 13 bases between them. CDR3 in amino acids: CASRDLYRQETQYF. CDR3 sequence (DNA): TGTGCCAGCAGGGATTTGTACAGACAAGAGACCCAGTACTTC.

This clonotype has a handful of counts. The rearrangement links TRBV12-3 or TRBV12-4 to TRBJ1-1; the D gene is possibly TRBD1 (6 bases). Between the trimmed V and J ends, which lost 3 bases and 4 bases, there was a span of 15 bases. This CDR3 region has 15 residues. For the CDR3, the DNA is TGTGCCAGCAGTTTGGCTTCTTGGGGGGCCACTGAAGCTTTCTTT. Translating gives CASSLASWGATEAFF.

This clonotype showed up just a few times. CDR3 residues: CASSPPGLATYNEQFF. The CDR3 DNA reads as TGTGCCAGCAGCCCGCCGGGACTAGCTACCTACAATGAGCAGTTCTTC. V usage is TRBV7-9 and J usage is TRBJ2-1; 9 nucleotides line up with TRBD2. V lost 5 bases to trimming and J lost 2 bases; unmatched junction nucleotides: 7. In germline, CDR1 is SEHNR, CDR2 FQNEAQ (reference sequence). The CDR3 has 16 residues.

This clonotype was detected only a few times. J is TRBJ2-1 and V is TRBV5-5; 9 bases are a match to TRBD1. The V and J ends lost 3 bases and 7 bases, in that order; junction bases with no gene match: 8. Looked up from germline, CDR1 is SGHKS and CDR2 is YYEKEE (reference sequence). This CDR3 comprises 15 residues. CDR3 residues: CASSWGQGRENEQFF. The CDR3 DNA reads TGTGCCAGCAGCTGGGGACAGGGCAGAGAGAATGAGCAGTTCTTC.

The J gene is TRBJ1-1, the V gene TRBV7-9; TRBD1 matches 7 bases. This CDR3 is 15 amino acids long. Germline CDR1 and CDR2: SEHNR and FQNEAQ (reference sequence). The V and J ends lost 5 bases and 1 base, in that order; junction bases with no gene match: 7. The chain's CDR3 is CASSLAGGWNTEAFF. The CDR3, as DNA: TGTGCCAGCAGCCTCGCAGGGGGTTGGAACACTGAAGCTTTCTTT.